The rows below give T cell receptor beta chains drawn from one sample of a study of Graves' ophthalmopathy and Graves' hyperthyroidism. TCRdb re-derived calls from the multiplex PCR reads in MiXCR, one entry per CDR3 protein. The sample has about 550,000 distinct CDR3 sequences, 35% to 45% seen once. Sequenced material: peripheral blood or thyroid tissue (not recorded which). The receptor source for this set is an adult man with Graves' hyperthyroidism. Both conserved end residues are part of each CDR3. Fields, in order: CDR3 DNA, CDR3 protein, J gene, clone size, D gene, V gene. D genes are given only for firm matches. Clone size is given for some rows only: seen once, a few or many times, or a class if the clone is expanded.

TGTGCCAGCAGTGAGGGGGGCCGGAGTCAGCCCCAGCATTTT	CASSEGGRSQPQHF	TRBJ1-5	NA	NA	TRBV6-1
TGTGCCAGTAGTGCCGGACAGGACCCTAGAAACACCATATATTTT	CASSAGQDPRNTIYF	TRBJ1-3	NA	TRBD1	TRBV19
TGCAGCGTTGTCGAAGGTTCCCACGAGCAGTACTTC	CSVVEGSHEQYF	TRBJ2-7	many	NA	TRBV29-1
TGTGCCACCAGCAGAGTTACGGGGGCGTGGGCCAACGTCCTGACTTTC	CATSRVTGAWANVLTF	TRBJ2-6	once	NA	TRBV15
TGCGCCAGCAGCCAACCCGGGACAGGGAGTGGAAACACCATATATTTT	CASSQPGTGSGNTIYF	TRBJ1-3	NA	TRBD1	TRBV4-1
TGCAGTGCTAGTGAGCTTGAAGCTTTCTTT	CSASELEAFF	TRBJ1-1	many	NA	TRBV20-1
TGCAGCTTAAGGGAGCGGACCTACGAGCAGTACTTC	CSLRERTYEQYF	TRBJ2-7	NA	NA	TRBV29-1
TGCAGCGGGACAATGACAGACCAGCATTTT	CSGTMTDQHF	TRBJ1-5	NA	NA	TRBV29-1
TGCAGTGCTAGGCCATTCCGGGGAGTATTGGGCTACGAGCAGTACTTC	CSARPFRGVLGYEQYF	TRBJ2-7	many	NA	TRBV20-1
TGTGCCAGCGGCACAGGGGCGGGCGATGGCTACACCTTC	CASGTGAGDGYTF	TRBJ1-2	NA	TRBD1	TRBV6-6
TGCAGTGCCACCCCTAGCGGGAGGGCCGTCGAGCAGTACTTC	CSATPSGRAVEQYF	TRBJ2-7	many	TRBD2	TRBV20-1
TGTGCCAGCGAACCTACAGGGTTGTTAACTGAAGCTTTCTTT	CASEPTGLLTEAFF	TRBJ1-1	NA	NA	TRBV2
TGTGCCAGCAGCCCGCAGGAGGACACTGAAGCTTTCTTT	CASSPQEDTEAFF	TRBJ1-1	many	NA	TRBV7-9
TGTGCCAGCAGCTTAGGCCTAGCGGAATATGGCTACACCTTC	CASSLGLAEYGYTF	TRBJ1-2	NA	NA	TRBV7-9
TGCAGTGCCAGTACCCTCGAGCAGTACTTC	CSASTLEQYF	TRBJ2-7	many	NA	TRBV20-1
TGCAGCGTTGCGGGCAGGCCAAACACCGGGGAGCTGTTTTTT	CSVAGRPNTGELFF	TRBJ2-2	many	NA	TRBV29-1
TGTGCCAGCCCCAAACAGGGAACAGGGCTTAATGGCTACACCTTC	CASPKQGTGLNGYTF	TRBJ1-2	many	NA	TRBV2
TGTGCCAGCAGTTTATTCAGGGGGCGGGAAGAGACCCAGTACTTC	CASSLFRGREETQYF	TRBJ2-5	NA	TRBD1	TRBV27
TGTGCCACCCACCCGGGGGGGACAGGGGCCCAGACCCAGTACTTC	CATHPGGTGAQTQYF	TRBJ2-5	many	TRBD1	TRBV7-6
TGTGCCAGCAGCACCTTGACTAGCGGGGGACAAGAGACCCAGTACTTC	CASSTLTSGGQETQYF	TRBJ2-5	NA	TRBD2	TRBV7-3
TGTGCCATCCTCGGCGGGGATAGAAGTCAGCCCCAGCATTTT	CAILGGDRSQPQHF	TRBJ1-5	many	NA	TRBV10-3
TGTGCCAGCAGCTTGGAGAGGGCTTGGTTACCCCTCGGTGTAGGAGGAAACACCATATATTTT	CASSLERAWLPLGVGGNTIYF	TRBJ1-3	NA	NA	TRBV5-6
TGTGCCAGCAGCATCGGACTAGCGGGAGTGGAAGATACGCAGTATTTT	CASSIGLAGVEDTQYF	TRBJ2-3	NA	TRBD2	TRBV9
TGTGCCAGCAGCCCTTCTGCTGGGGGGTTTGAGCAGTACTTC	CASSPSAGGFEQYF	TRBJ2-7	many	NA	TRBV4-2
TGTGCCAGCAGAGGGCCGGGACAGGGGTTATACGAGCAGTACTTC	CASRGPGQGLYEQYF	TRBJ2-7	NA	TRBD1	TRBV6-2/TRBV6-3
TGTGCCAGCAGTCCCCCGGGTAGAGCTTTCTTT	CASSPPGRAFF	TRBJ1-1	many	NA	TRBV12-3/TRBV12-4
TGCAGTGCTAGATCCGGCGGTAAGGCTGGAAACACCATATATTTT	CSARSGGKAGNTIYF	TRBJ1-3	NA	NA	TRBV20-1
TGTGCCAGCAGCAGAACAGGGCTAGGCTATGGCTACACCTTC	CASSRTGLGYGYTF	TRBJ1-2	many	NA	TRBV12-3/TRBV12-4
TGTGCCAGCAGTGAAGTGGGGGGTGTTAGCTATGGCTACACCTTC	CASSEVGGVSYGYTF	TRBJ1-2	many	NA	TRBV6-1
TGTGCCACCAGCCTAGGGGGCGAGGCCAAAAACATTCAGTACTTC	CATSLGGEAKNIQYF	TRBJ2-4	NA	TRBD1	TRBV24-1
TGTGCCAGTAGTCCAGACAGGTCCTACGAGCAGTACTTC	CASSPDRSYEQYF	TRBJ2-7	many	NA	TRBV19
TGTGCCACCAGCAGCTTCTTGGACGGGACAGGGGGCACTGAAGCTTTCTTT	CATSSFLDGTGGTEAFF	TRBJ1-1	NA	TRBD1	TRBV15
TGTGCCACCAGCAGAGATAGGGCTAGCGGGAGAGGGGATACGCAGTATTTT	CATSRDRASGRGDTQYF	TRBJ2-3	few	TRBD2	TRBV15
TGTGCCAGCAGCCCCCCGGGGTCAGGGTTCTACGAGCAGTACTTC	CASSPPGSGFYEQYF	TRBJ2-7	many	NA	TRBV7-2
TGCAGTGCTAGAGAGATAGCGAGGACAGATACGCAGTATTTT	CSAREIARTDTQYF	TRBJ2-3	NA	NA	TRBV20-1
TGTGCCAGCAGTGAAGTGAGAGGCTCGTTTTTGGCCAACGTCCTGACTTTC	CASSEVRGSFLANVLTF	TRBJ2-6	NA	NA	TRBV6-1
TGTGCCAGCAGCCCCCAGGGCCGTAATGAAAAACTGTTTTTT	CASSPQGRNEKLFF	TRBJ1-4	many	NA	TRBV11-2
TGTGCCAGTAGTACCAGGACCACAGATACGCAGTATTTT	CASSTRTTDTQYF	TRBJ2-3	few	NA	TRBV19
TGTGCCAGCAGTTTAGGACTAGCGGACTCCTACGAGCAGTACTTC	CASSLGLADSYEQYF	TRBJ2-7	many	TRBD2	TRBV27
TGCAGCGTTGACCCTGCTGGAATGAACACCATATATTTT	CSVDPAGMNTIYF	TRBJ1-3	NA	NA	TRBV29-1
TGTGCCAGCAGCGTCGAGGGAGGGCTTGGCGAGCAGTACTTC	CASSVEGGLGEQYF	TRBJ2-7	NA	TRBD2	TRBV9
TGTGCCATCAGTGTTAAGGGACCAATCTCTGGAAACACCATATATTTT	CAISVKGPISGNTIYF	TRBJ1-3	few	NA	TRBV10-3
TGCAGCGCCAACTTCCTTGACAGGGGAGGCCACGAGCAGTACTTC	CSANFLDRGGHEQYF	TRBJ2-7	many	TRBD1	TRBV29-1
TGTGCCAGCAGCTTTAAGACAGGGGGTGACCACGAGCAGTACTTC	CASSFKTGGDHEQYF	TRBJ2-7	NA	TRBD1	TRBV7-2
TGTGCCAGCAGCTTATTGCCAGGGTACGAGCAGTACTTC	CASSLLPGYEQYF	TRBJ2-7	NA	NA	TRBV7-6